Listed below are T cell receptor beta chains from one sample, sequenced in a study of cytomegalovirus exposure and HLA in healthy donors. The method was immunoSEQ multiplex PCR; TCRdb's version includes in-frame clones alone and lacks a portion of them. This table holds 120,000 or so clones, 95% to 97% found once. Sequenced material: PBMCs. Receptors originate from a man aged 18 to 29 in good health and CMV-seronegative. CDR3s include the opening cysteine and the closing phenylalanine or tryptophan. D genes are given only for firm matches. The listing skips clone size in some rows; elsewhere it reads once, few, many or a size class.

>.|TRBJ1-1|.|TRBV19
CASSPGVYTEAFF
TGTGCCAGTAGCCCAGGCGTTTACACTGAAGCTTTCTTT
>.|TRBJ1-5|.|TRBV19
CASSYQDSIPNQPQHF
TGTGCCAGTAGCTACCAGGACTCAATCCCCAATCAGCCCCAGCATTTT
>.|TRBJ2-4|.|TRBV2
CASSEAGRRPQYF
TGTGCCAGCAGTGAAGCAGGGAGGAGACCCCAGTACTTC
>.|TRBJ2-2|.|TRBV28
CASSLDQSSAYTGELFF
TGTGCCAGCAGTTTAGACCAGTCTAGCGCCTACACCGGGGAGCTGTTTTTT
>.|TRBJ2-7|.|TRBV5-1
CASSLGQVYEQYF
TGCGCCAGCAGCTTGGGACAGGTCTACGAGCAGTACTTC
>TRBD2|TRBJ2-1|.|TRBV27
CASSPLAGDGNEQFF
TGTGCCAGCAGTCCGCTAGCGGGAGACGGCAATGAGCAGTTCTTC
>TRBD1|TRBJ2-2|.|TRBV5-8
CASSLGNRGSAGELFF
TGTGCCAGCAGCTTGGGAAACAGGGGATCGGCCGGGGAGCTGTTTTTT
>TRBD2|TRBJ2-7|.|TRBV6-1
CASSEPLTSGSSYEQYF
TGTGCCAGCAGTGAACCATTAACTAGCGGGAGCTCCTACGAGCAGTACTTC
>.|TRBJ1-1|once|TRBV28
CASSLGQLNTEAFF
TGTGCCAGCAGTTTAGGACAGCTGAACACTGAAGCTTTCTTT
>TRBD2|TRBJ2-1|.|TRBV2
CASVASGNYNEQFF
TGTGCCAGCGTAGCTAGCGGAAACTACAATGAGCAGTTCTTC
>TRBD1|TRBJ2-7|.|TRBV30
CAWMLGQGGRGQYF
TGTGCCTGGATGTTGGGACAGGGGGGGCGGGGGCAGTACTTC
>.|TRBJ2-2|.|TRBV5-6
CASSGGLATNTGELFF
TGTGCCAGCAGTGGTGGGCTAGCGACGAACACCGGGGAGCTGTTTTTT
>.|TRBJ2-7|.|TRBV27
CASSLRHRSSYEQYF
TGTGCCAGCAGTTTGCGGCACAGGAGCTCCTACGAGCAGTACTTC
>.|TRBJ1-5|.|TRBV6-5
CASSFGRNQPQHF
TGTGCCAGCAGTTTTGGCCGAAATCAGCCCCAGCATTTT
>.|TRBJ2-2|.|TRBV15
CATSREDSLNTGELFF
TGTGCCACCAGCAGAGAGGACAGCTTGAACACCGGGGAGCTGTTTTTT
>TRBD2|TRBJ2-5|.|TRBV11-2
CASSQGLAGEGETQYF
TGTGCCAGCAGCCAGGGACTAGCGGGAGAGGGAGAGACCCAGTACTTC
>.|TRBJ1-4|.|TRBV6-1
CASNRGSTNEKLFF
TGTGCCAGCAATCGGGGATCAACTAATGAAAAACTGTTTTTT
>TRBD2|TRBJ2-5|once|TRBV5-4
CASSWGPGSGGSDEETQYF
TGTGCCAGCAGCTGGGGCCCCGGTTCTGGCGGGAGCGATGAAGAGACCCAGTACTTC
>.|TRBJ2-1|.|TRBV7-3
CASSLTDSSYNEQFF
TGTGCCAGCAGCTTAACGGACAGCTCCTACAATGAGCAGTTCTTC
>TRBD1|TRBJ1-5|.|TRBV19
CASRQGEVHQPQHF
TGTGCCAGTAGACAGGGGGAGGTCCATCAGCCCCAGCATTTT
>.|TRBJ2-1|once|TRBV11-3
CASSLVIWARKESYNEQFF
TGTGCCAGCAGCTTAGTTATTTGGGCTCGGAAAGAATCCTACAATGAGCAGTTCTTC
>.|TRBJ2-7|once|TRBV14
CASSQELFYEQYF
TGTGCCAGCAGCCAAGAACTGTTTTACGAGCAGTACTTC
>.|TRBJ1-1|.|TRBV13
CASSPAGGYAEAFF
TGTGCCAGCAGCCCGGCGGGGGGATACGCTGAAGCTTTCTTT
>TRBD2|TRBJ2-3|.|TRBV28
CASSSQRRESTDTQYF
TGTGCCAGCAGTTCCCAACGGCGGGAGAGCACAGATACGCAGTATTTT
>TRBD1|TRBJ2-7|.|TRBV29-1
CSVLGQGYEVEQYF
TGCAGCGTCCTTGGACAGGGGTATGAGGTAGAGCAGTACTTC
>TRBD1|TRBJ1-3|.|TRBV30
CAWSPRTGTNGNTIYF
TGTGCCTGGAGCCCCAGGACAGGGACAAACGGAAACACCATATATTTT
>TRBD1|TRBJ1-2|.|TRBV18
CASSPRDSLLLHGYTF
TGTGCCAGCTCACCACGGGACAGTCTTCTCCTTCATGGCTACACCTTC
>.|TRBJ1-3|.|TRBV6-1
CASSEPVSGNTIYF
TGTGCCAGCAGTGAGCCAGTCTCTGGAAACACCATATATTTT
>.|TRBJ2-2|.|TRBV4-2
CASSQERAPTGELFF
TGTGCCAGCAGCCAAGAGAGGGCTCCAACCGGGGAGCTGTTTTTT
>.|TRBJ1-4|.|TRBV2
CASRVGQRNEKLFF
TGTGCCAGCAGAGTTGGACAGCGCAATGAAAAACTGTTTTTT
>.|TRBJ1-2|once|TRBV28
CASRPPGANYGYTF
TGTGCCAGCAGACCTCCGGGTGCTAACTATGGCTACACCTTC
>TRBD1|TRBJ1-5|.|TRBV5-1
CASSWGTGDQPQHF
TGCGCCAGCAGCTGGGGGACAGGGGATCAGCCCCAGCATTTT
>TRBD2|TRBJ2-7|.|TRBV19
CAIIRLARNYEQYF
TGTGCCATCATCCGACTAGCCCGAAACTACGAGCAGTACTTC
>.|TRBJ2-1|.|TRBV4-3
CASSQDRSLPGETYNEQFF
TGCGCCAGCAGCCAAGATAGATCCCTCCCCGGAGAGACGTACAATGAGCAGTTCTTC
>.|TRBJ1-2|.|TRBV5-6
CASSFAGVDGYTF
TGTGCCAGCAGCTTCGCAGGGGTCGATGGCTACACCTTC
>.|TRBJ2-7|.|TRBV30
CAWSASYEQYF
TGTGCCTGGAGTGCGAGCTACGAGCAGTACTTC
>TRBD1|TRBJ2-7|.|TRBV11-2
CASSFGQGTYEQYF
TGTGCCAGCAGCTTCGGACAGGGGACCTACGAGCAGTACTTC
>.|TRBJ1-1|.|TRBV7-9
CASSLPTNTEAFF
TGTGCCAGCAGCTTACCTACGAACACTGAAGCTTTCTTT
>TRBD1|TRBJ1-2|.|TRBV9
CASSRTGANYGYTF
TGTGCCAGCAGCAGAACAGGGGCTAACTATGGCTACACCTTC
>TRBD1|TRBJ2-5|once|TRBV27
CASSLYRGQETQYF
TGTGCCAGCAGTCTCTACAGGGGGCAAGAGACCCAGTACTTC
>TRBD2|TRBJ2-7|.|TRBV27
CASRSFSGSGRAYEQYF
TGTGCCAGCAGATCATTCTCAGGTAGCGGGAGGGCCTACGAGCAGTACTTC
>.|TRBJ1-4|.|TRBV7-9
CASRDSNEKLFF
TGTGCCAGCAGGGACAGCAATGAAAAACTGTTTTTT
>TRBD1|TRBJ1-5|.|TRBV27
CASSSGQGAGQPQHF
TGTGCCAGCAGCTCCGGACAGGGGGCCGGTCAGCCCCAGCATTTT
>TRBD1|TRBJ2-7|.|TRBV9
CASSAQGQGPYEQYF
TGTGCCAGCAGCGCCCAAGGACAGGGCCCCTACGAGCAGTACTTC
>.|TRBJ2-7|.|TRBV10-3
CAIGTSGYEQYF
TGTGCCATCGGGACTTCCGGCTACGAGCAGTACTTC
>.|TRBJ2-7|.|TRBV7-9
CASSLADGGSYEQYF
TGTGCCAGCAGCTTAGCGGACGGGGGCTCCTACGAGCAGTACTTC
>TRBD1|TRBJ2-7|.|TRBV19
CASSTRDRGSYEQYF
TGTGCCAGTAGTACCCGGGACAGGGGGTCCTACGAGCAGTACTTC
>TRBD2|TRBJ2-3|.|TRBV28
CASTGTSGRSTDTQYF
TGTGCCAGCACCGGGACTAGCGGGAGGAGCACAGATACGCAGTATTTT
>TRBD2|TRBJ2-3|.|TRBV10-2
CASSSSGKRGDTQYF
TGCGCCAGCAGTTCTAGCGGAAAGCGGGGAGATACGCAGTATTTT
>.|TRBJ2-7|.|TRBV6-1
CASQAELGTYEQYF
TGTGCCAGCCAAGCGGAACTAGGTACCTACGAGCAGTACTTC
>.|TRBJ1-1|.|TRBV6-5
CASSYSPRGTEAFF
TGTGCCAGCAGTTACTCCCCAAGGGGGACTGAAGCTTTCTTT
>TRBD2|TRBJ2-1|.|TRBV9
CASSGQLATNEQFF
TGTGCCAGCAGCGGACAACTAGCGACGAATGAGCAGTTCTTC